The rows below give T cell receptor beta chains drawn from one sample of a study of T cell changes during pregnancy in multiple sclerosis. The protocol was immunoSEQ multiplex PCR, while the TCRdb copy is restricted to in-frame clones and leaves out a portion. The sample records 68,000 or so clones, under 95% being singletons. The sample was peripheral blood, taken in the second trimester of pregnancy. The source of these receptors is a female donor in good health, enrolled as a control in a pregnancy study. Both conserved end residues are part of each CDR3. Fields, in order: D gene, J gene, V gene, clone size, CDR3 protein, CDR3 DNA. The D gene is left open where the match is weak. Size is omitted from some rows. Given values are once, few, many or a class for expanded clones.

. | TRBJ1-1 | TRBV28 | once | CASSLYTHLNTEAFF | TGTGCCAGCAGTTTATACACACACCTTAACACTGAAGCTTTCTTT
TRBD1 | TRBJ1-4 | TRBV6-1 | . | CASSGWTGGGEKLFF | TGTGCCAGCAGTGGTTGGACAGGGGGCGGTGAAAAACTGTTTTTT
TRBD1 | TRBJ1-6 | TRBV27 | . | CASSLGQGNSPLHF | TGTGCCAGCAGTTTAGGACAGGGAAATTCACCCCTCCACTTT
. | TRBJ1-5 | TRBV10-1 | . | CARGTLSDSNQPQHF | TGCGCCAGAGGGACTCTCTCGGATAGCAATCAGCCCCAGCATTTT
. | TRBJ2-5 | TRBV21-1 | . | CASRDREEETQYF | TGTGCCAGCCGGGACAGGGAGGAAGAGACCCAGTACTTC
TRBD2 | TRBJ2-2 | TRBV19 | . | CASSMRLAGSNTGELFF | TGTGCCAGTAGTATGAGGTTAGCGGGTTCGAACACCGGGGAGCTGTTTTTT
TRBD1 | TRBJ1-3 | TRBV28 | . | CASSFGTGSGNTIYF | TGTGCCAGCAGTTTTGGGACAGGGTCTGGAAACACCATATATTTT
TRBD2 | TRBJ2-5 | TRBV11-2 | . | CASSPRTSGATQETQYF | TGTGCCAGCAGCCCCAGGACTAGCGGGGCCACTCAAGAGACCCAGTACTTC
TRBD1 | TRBJ2-1 | TRBV23-1 | . | CASRQNRDREQFF | TGCGCCAGCAGGCAAAACCGGGACAGGGAGCAGTTCTTC
TRBD1 | TRBJ1-5 | TRBV27 | once | CASSLFGTDLSNQPQHF | TGTGCCAGCAGTCTCTTTGGGACAGACCTTAGCAATCAGCCCCAGCATTTT
. | TRBJ2-3 | TRBV19 | . | CASTGLSTDTQYF | TGTGCCAGTACAGGGTTGAGCACAGATACGCAGTATTTT
. | TRBJ1-4 | TRBV6-4 | . | CASSEGGFNEKLFF | TGTGCCAGCAGTGAAGGGGGATTTAATGAAAAACTGTTTTTT
TRBD2 | TRBJ2-1 | TRBV13 | . | CASSPRREGQVYRSYNEQFF | TGTGCCAGCAGCCCCCGGCGGGAGGGCCAAGTTTATCGGTCCTACAATGAGCAGTTCTTC
. | TRBJ2-7 | TRBV6-1 | . | CASSELAIYEQYF | TGTGCCAGCAGTGAGCTAGCTATCTACGAGCAGTACTTC
. | TRBJ2-7 | TRBV6-5 | . | CASSTAGGAWYEQYF | TGTGCCAGCAGTACCGCAGGTGGCGCGTGGTACGAGCAGTACTTC
. | TRBJ2-1 | TRBV7-6 | . | CASSLVEGPYNEQFF | TGTGCCAGCAGCTTAGTTGAGGGTCCCTACAATGAGCAGTTCTTC
TRBD1 | TRBJ1-1 | TRBV6-6 | . | CASSRQGSTEAFF | TGTGCCAGCAGCAGACAGGGAAGCACTGAAGCTTTCTTT
TRBD2 | TRBJ2-2 | TRBV7-2 | . | CASSLVPRGEGKTGELFF | TGTGCCAGCAGCTTAGTCCCACGGGGGGAGGGGAAGACCGGGGAGCTGTTTTTT
. | TRBJ1-1 | TRBV2 | . | CASKGEVANTEAFF | TGTGCCAGCAAGGGGGAAGTGGCGAACACTGAAGCTTTCTTT
. | TRBJ2-7 | TRBV6-6 | . | CASSLLGSGASHEQYF | TGTGCCAGCAGCCTACTGGGTTCAGGGGCCAGCCACGAGCAGTACTTC
TRBD2 | TRBJ2-3 | TRBV7-3 | . | CASSLMAGGGDTQYF | TGTGCCAGCAGCTTAATGGCGGGAGGAGGAGATACGCAGTATTTT
. | TRBJ2-5 | TRBV5-6 | once | CASSSRTGKETQYF | TGTGCCAGCAGCTCCCGGACTGGCAAAGAGACCCAGTACTTC
TRBD2 | TRBJ2-5 | TRBV28 | . | CASSPIGGVEYF | TGTGCCAGCAGCCCAATCGGGGGGGTCGAGTACTTC
TRBD2 | TRBJ2-7 | TRBV6-5 | . | CASSQTSRTYEQYF | TGTGCCAGCAGCCAGACTAGCAGAACCTACGAGCAGTACTTC
TRBD1 | TRBJ1-5 | TRBV27 | . | CASSPGTGFGQPQHF | TGTGCCAGCAGTCCCGGGACAGGGTTTGGGCAGCCCCAGCATTTT
TRBD2 | TRBJ2-7 | TRBV7-6 | . | CASSPKRGASYEQYF | TGTGCCAGCAGCCCAAAGCGGGGGGCCTCCTACGAGCAGTACTTC
. | TRBJ1-6 | TRBV7-2 | . | CASSLGDPAPLHF | TGTGCCAGCAGCTTAGGTGATCCGGCACCCCTCCACTTT
. | TRBJ2-7 | TRBV14 | . | CASSPANYEQYF | TGTGCCAGCAGCCCCGCGAACTACGAGCAGTACTTC
. | TRBJ2-2 | TRBV7-6 | . | CASSLVLGGGGELFF | TGTGCCAGCAGCTTAGTTCTCGGCGGAGGCGGGGAGCTGTTTTTT
TRBD2 | TRBJ2-3 | TRBV7-2 | once | CASSFERTSGRGTDTQYF | TGTGCCAGCAGCTTCGAGAGGACTAGCGGGAGGGGCACAGATACGCAGTATTTT
. | TRBJ2-1 | TRBV6-5 | . | CASATNNEQFF | TGTGCCAGTGCTACGAACAATGAGCAGTTCTTC
. | TRBJ2-1 | TRBV2 | . | CASSEAQGSFNEQFF | TGTGCCAGCAGTGAAGCGCAGGGGTCCTTTAATGAGCAGTTCTTC
. | TRBJ1-5 | TRBV28 | . | CASSLTLEENQPQHF | TGTGCCAGCAGCCTTACGTTGGAGGAAAATCAGCCCCAGCATTTT
. | TRBJ1-4 | TRBV12-5 | . | CASGAGTENEKLFF | TGTGCTAGTGGTGCCGGGACTGAGAATGAAAAACTGTTTTTT
TRBD1 | TRBJ1-1 | TRBV5-1 | few | CASRRDRADTEAFF | TGCGCCAGCAGACGGGACAGGGCGGACACTGAAGCTTTCTTT
. | TRBJ1-6 | TRBV5-4 | . | CANQSRGRILNSPLHF | TGTGCCAACCAAAGCAGGGGCCGAATACTAAATTCACCCCTCCACTTT
. | TRBJ1-2 | TRBV19 | . | CASSIRARSGYTF | TGTGCCAGTAGTATAAGAGCGAGGAGTGGCTACACCTTC
. | TRBJ1-5 | TRBV6-5 | . | CASNGQDRNQPQHF | TGTGCCAGCAATGGGCAGGACAGAAATCAGCCCCAGCATTTT
TRBD1 | TRBJ2-7 | TRBV9 | . | CASSPGQGESSYEQYF | TGTGCCAGCAGCCCGGGACAGGGGGAGAGCTCCTACGAGCAGTACTTC
. | TRBJ1-1 | TRBV18 | few | CASSLETGMNTEAFF | TGTGCCAGCTCACTAGAAACAGGAATGAACACTGAAGCTTTCTTT
. | TRBJ1-4 | TRBV28 | . | CASSGVNPREKLFF | TGTGCCAGCAGTGGAGTTAATCCGCGAGAAAAACTGTTTTTT
TRBD2 | TRBJ2-3 | TRBV5-6 | . | CASTEREGPQYF | TGTGCCAGCACTGAGAGGGAGGGACCGCAGTATTTT
TRBD1 | TRBJ2-5 | TRBV27 | . | CASSSGQGEGETQYF | TGTGCCAGCAGTTCCGGACAGGGCGAGGGGGAGACCCAGTACTTC
. | TRBJ2-5 | TRBV25-1 | . | CASTRRETQYF | TGTGCCAGCACACGCAGGGAGACCCAGTACTTC
. | TRBJ1-3 | TRBV27 | . | CASSFRAGNTIYF | TGTGCCAGCAGTTTCAGGGCAGGAAACACCATATATTTT
. | TRBJ2-1 | TRBV18 | . | CASSPTTDNEQFF | TGTGCCAGCTCACCGACAACCGACAATGAGCAGTTCTTC
. | TRBJ2-3 | TRBV6-5 | . | CASSRERRSTDTQYF | TGTGCCAGCAGTAGGGAGCGGCGGTCCACAGATACGCAGTATTTT
. | TRBJ1-1 | TRBV5-1 | . | CASRDDRLLTEAFF | TGCGCCAGCAGAGACGACAGGCTGCTTACTGAAGCTTTCTTT
. | TRBJ2-3 | TRBV27 | . | CASSSGSSHFTQYF | TGTGCCAGCAGTTCCGGGAGCTCCCACTTTACGCAGTATTTT
TRBD1 | TRBJ2-7 | TRBV18 | . | CASSPLGQGTAGPSYEQYF | TGTGCCAGCTCACCACTGGGACAGGGTACAGCGGGACCGTCCTACGAGCAGTACTTC
. | TRBJ2-2 | TRBV30 | . | CAWSVGGTGELFF | TGTGCCTGGAGTGTAGGCGGCACCGGGGAGCTGTTTTTT
TRBD2 | TRBJ2-1 | TRBV29-1 | . | CSVGAGGLQYNEQFF | TGCAGCGTTGGAGCGGGGGGTCTCCAGTACAATGAGCAGTTCTTC
TRBD1 | TRBJ2-7 | TRBV13 | . | CASSPRTGINEQYF | TGTGCCAGCAGCCCCCGGACAGGGATCAACGAGCAGTACTTC